This T cell receptor (beta chain) comes out of a study of tumor-infiltrating lymphocytes in localized non-small cell lung cancer. Study details: Tumor tissue and non-adjacent uninvolved lung came from each patient.

With regard to this clone: Its antigen is as yet unknown.

Measured with immunoSEQ multiplex PCR; TCRdb has only the in-frame clones, and not every one. The sample records about 23,000 clones, 69% being singletons. General study findings and limits: Tumor T-cell fraction from TCR sequencing was not associated with recurrence-free survival (p = 0.61). Only some patients had TCR sequencing, depending on available tissue.

Input material: lung tumor tissue. The sequence was collected from a human donor with non-small cell lung cancer.

DNA of the CDR3: TGTGCCAGTAGTATTCAGGGGAACGGGGAGCTGTTTTTT. Translating gives CASSIQGNGELFF. The gene calls are TRBV19 and TRBJ2-2, with a weak D call TRBD1 (6 bases). The CDR3 runs 13 residues. V lost 3 bases and J lost 7, with 9 bases in between. Germline V gene data show CDR1 as LNHDA and CDR2 as SQIVND (reference sequence).